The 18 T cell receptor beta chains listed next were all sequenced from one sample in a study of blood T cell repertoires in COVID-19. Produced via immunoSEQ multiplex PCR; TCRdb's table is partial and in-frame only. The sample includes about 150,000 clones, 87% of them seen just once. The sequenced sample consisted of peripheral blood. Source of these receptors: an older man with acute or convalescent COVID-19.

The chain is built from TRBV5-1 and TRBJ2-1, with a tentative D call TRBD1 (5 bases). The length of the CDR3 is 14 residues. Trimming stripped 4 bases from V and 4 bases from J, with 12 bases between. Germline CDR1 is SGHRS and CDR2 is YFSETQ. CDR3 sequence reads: CASSKGVEYNEQFF. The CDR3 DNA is TGCGCCAGCAGCAAAGGGGTGGAATACAATGAGCAGTTCTTC.

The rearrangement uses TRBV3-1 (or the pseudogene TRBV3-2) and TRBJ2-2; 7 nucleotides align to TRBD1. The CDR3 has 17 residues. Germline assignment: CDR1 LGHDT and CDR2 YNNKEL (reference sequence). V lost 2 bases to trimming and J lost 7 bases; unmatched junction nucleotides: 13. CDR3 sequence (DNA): TGTGCCAGCAGCCAACTATCCCGGCCAGGGGGTTTCGGGGAGCTGTTTTTT. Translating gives CASSQLSRPGGFGELFF.

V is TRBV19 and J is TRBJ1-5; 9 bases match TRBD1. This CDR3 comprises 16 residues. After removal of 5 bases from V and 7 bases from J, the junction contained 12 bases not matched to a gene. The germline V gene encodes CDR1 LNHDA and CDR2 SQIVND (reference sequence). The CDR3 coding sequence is TGTGCCAGTAGTGTTACCTCAACAGGGGGCTGGCAGCCCCAGCATTTT. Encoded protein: CASSVTSTGGWQPQHF.

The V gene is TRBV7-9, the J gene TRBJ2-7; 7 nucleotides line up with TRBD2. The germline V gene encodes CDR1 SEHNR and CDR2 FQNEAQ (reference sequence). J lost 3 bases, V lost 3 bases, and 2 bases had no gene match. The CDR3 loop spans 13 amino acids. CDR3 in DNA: TGTGCCAGCAGCTTCAGCGGGGACTACGAGCAGTACTTC. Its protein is CASSFSGDYEQYF.

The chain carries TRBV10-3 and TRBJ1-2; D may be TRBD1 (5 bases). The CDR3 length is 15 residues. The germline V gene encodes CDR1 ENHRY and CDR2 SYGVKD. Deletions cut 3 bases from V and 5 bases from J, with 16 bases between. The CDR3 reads CAISESQGFGYGYTF. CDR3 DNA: TGTGCCATCAGTGAATCCCAGGGATTCGGGTATGGCTACACCTTC.

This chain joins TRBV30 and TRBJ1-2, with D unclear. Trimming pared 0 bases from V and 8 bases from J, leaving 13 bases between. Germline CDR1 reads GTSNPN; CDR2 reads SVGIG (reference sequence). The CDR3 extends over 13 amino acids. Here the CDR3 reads CAWSVLDLSGYTF. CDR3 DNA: TGTGCCTGGAGTGTACTTGACTTGTCCGGCTACACCTTC.

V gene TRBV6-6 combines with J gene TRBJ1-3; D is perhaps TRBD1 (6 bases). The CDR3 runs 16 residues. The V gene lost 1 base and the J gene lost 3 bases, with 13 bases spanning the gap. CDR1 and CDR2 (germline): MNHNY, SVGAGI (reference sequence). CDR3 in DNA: TGTGCCAGCAGTTACTTGGGGGCGTCAAGTGGAAACACCATATATTTT. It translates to CASSYLGASSGNTIYF.

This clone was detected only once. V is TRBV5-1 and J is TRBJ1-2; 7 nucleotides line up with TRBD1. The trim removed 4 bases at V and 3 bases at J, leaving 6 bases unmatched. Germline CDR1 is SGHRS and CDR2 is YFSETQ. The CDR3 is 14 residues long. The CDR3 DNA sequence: TGCGCCAGCAGCCTCTCCGGGACAGACTATGGCTACACCTTC. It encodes CASSLSGTDYGYTF.

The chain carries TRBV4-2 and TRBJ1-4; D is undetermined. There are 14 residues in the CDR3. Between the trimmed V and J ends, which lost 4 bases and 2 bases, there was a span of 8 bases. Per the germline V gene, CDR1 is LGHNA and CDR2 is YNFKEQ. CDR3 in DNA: TGTGCCAGCAGCCCCCGTTTTACTAATGAAAAACTGTTTTTT. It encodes CASSPRFTNEKLFF.

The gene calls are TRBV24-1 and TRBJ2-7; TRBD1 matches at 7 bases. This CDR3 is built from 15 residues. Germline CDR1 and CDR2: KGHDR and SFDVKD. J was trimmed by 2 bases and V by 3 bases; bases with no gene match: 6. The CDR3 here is CATSDPGTETYEQYF. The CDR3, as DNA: TGTGCCACCAGTGATCCCGGGACAGAGACCTACGAGCAGTACTTC.

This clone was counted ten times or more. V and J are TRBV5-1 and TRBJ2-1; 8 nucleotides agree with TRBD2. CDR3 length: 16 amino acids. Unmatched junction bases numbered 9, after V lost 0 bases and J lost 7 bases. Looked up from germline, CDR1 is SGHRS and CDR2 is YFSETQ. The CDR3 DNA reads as TGCGCCAGCAGCTTGGATTCGGGACTAGTCTTGAATGAGCAGTTCTTC. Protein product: CASSLDSGLVLNEQFF.

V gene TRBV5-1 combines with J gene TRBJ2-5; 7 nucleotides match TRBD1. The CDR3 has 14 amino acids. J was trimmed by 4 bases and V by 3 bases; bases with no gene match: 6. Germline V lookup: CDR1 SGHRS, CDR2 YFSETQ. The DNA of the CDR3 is TGCGCCAGCAGCTGGGAAAGGGGGCGAGAGACCCAGTACTTC. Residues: CASSWERGRETQYF.

CDR3 DNA sequence: TGTGCCAGCAGTTTCGGGGGGGCCTCGAATGAGCAGTTCTTC. Residues: CASSFGGASNEQFF. The chain has TRBV9 and TRBJ2-1; 8 nucleotides line up with TRBD2. Germline loops: CDR1 SGDLS, CDR2 YYNGEE. The V and J ends lost 5 bases and 7 bases, in that order; junction bases with no gene match: 8. The CDR3 runs 14 residues.

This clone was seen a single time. CDR3 residues: CASSKGTIRPYTQYF. The CDR3 DNA reads TGTGCCAGCAGCAAGGGGACAATTCGCCCTTATACGCAGTATTTT. The rearrangement links TRBV6-1 to TRBJ2-3; D is possibly TRBD1 (6 bases). Germline V gene lookup returns CDR1 MNHNS and CDR2 SASEGT. The CDR3 extends over 15 amino acids. V was shortened by 6 bases and J by 7 bases, with 20 bases between the two germline ends.

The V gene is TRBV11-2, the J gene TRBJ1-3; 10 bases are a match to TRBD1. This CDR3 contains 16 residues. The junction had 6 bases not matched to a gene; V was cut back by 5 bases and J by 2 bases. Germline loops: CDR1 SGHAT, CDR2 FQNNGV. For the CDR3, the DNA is TGTGCCAGCAGCCCCCGACAGGGGGCTACTGGAAACACCATATATTTT. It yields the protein CASSPRQGATGNTIYF.

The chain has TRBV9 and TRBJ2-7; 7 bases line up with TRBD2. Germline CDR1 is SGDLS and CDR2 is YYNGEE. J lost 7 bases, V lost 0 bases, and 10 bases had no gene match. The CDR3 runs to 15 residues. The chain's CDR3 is CASSVVSSGETEQYF. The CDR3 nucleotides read TGTGCCAGCAGCGTAGTATCTAGCGGCGAAACGGAGCAGTACTTC.

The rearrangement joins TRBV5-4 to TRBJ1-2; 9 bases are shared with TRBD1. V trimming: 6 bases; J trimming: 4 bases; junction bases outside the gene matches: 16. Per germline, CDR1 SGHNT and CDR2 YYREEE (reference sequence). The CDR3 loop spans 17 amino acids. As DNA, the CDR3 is TGTGCCAGCACCTCCGGACAGGGGCCCCACTCCGGCTATGGCTACACCTTC. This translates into CASTSGQGPHSGYGYTF.

The CDR3 DNA reads as TGTGCCAGCAGGACAGGGGGCCTGTTTACAGATACGCAGTATTTT. This encodes CASRTGGLFTDTQYF. The chain uses TRBV6-5 and TRBJ2-3; TRBD1 agrees at 10 bases. The CDR3 is 15 amino acids. Unmatched junction bases numbered 6, after V lost 6 bases and J lost 3 bases. The germline gives CDR1 MNHEY, CDR2 SVGAGI.